This record concerns one T cell receptor (beta chain) sequence. This CDR3 is built from 15 residues. The germline V gene encodes CDR1 LGHDT and CDR2 YNNKEL (reference sequence). V shed 1 base and J 2 bases; nucleotides not matched to a gene: 4. These data come from a study of blood T cell repertoires in COVID-19. Measured with immunoSEQ multiplex PCR; TCRdb has only the in-frame clones, and not every one. The sample has over 200,000 clones, about 90% seen once. The source material was peripheral blood. This clonotype was sampled from a man aged 40-49 years with active or convalescent COVID-19. V usage is TRBV3-1 (or the pseudogene TRBV3-2) and J usage is TRBJ1-2; 7 bases are a match to TRBD1. The CDR3 DNA is TGTGCCAGCAGCCAAGTAGGGACAGCCAACTATGGCTACACCTTC. Its translation: CASSQVGTANYGYTF.